Shown below are 13 T cell receptor beta chains from a single sample sequenced in a study of CD8 T cells in Susac syndrome. RNA totalling about 0.45 to 1 ug underwent reverse transcription with random hexamers. TCRdb recomputed calls from the immunoSEQ multiplex PCR reads with MiXCR, one row per CDR3 protein. Of roughly 140,000 distinct CDR3 sequences in the sample, roughly 96% were seen once. Sequenced input: CD4+ T cells from PBMCs. Receptor source: a human donor with Susac syndrome.

This rearrangement joins TRBV12-3 or TRBV12-4 to TRBJ2-7, with 7 bases fitting TRBD1. The CDR3 is 14 residues long. V was pared by 7 bases and J by 9 bases, with 15 bases of the junction left unmatched. Written as DNA, the CDR3 is TGTGCCAGCAACCGAGGGGGCTCGACCGTTGGGCAGTACTTC. Protein: CASNRGGSTVGQYF.

The chain couples TRBV7-3 to TRBJ1-1, with D unclear. Germline V CDR1 and CDR2: SGHTA, FQGTGA. The CDR3 is made up of 13 amino acids. Trimming removed 6 bases from V and 0 bases from J, with 8 bases in between. CDR3 nucleotides: TGTGCCAGCAGTCGTACCGTGAACACTGAAGCTTTCTTT. Protein: CASSRTVNTEAFF. The complete variable domain, with remaining parts taken from reference TRBV7-3 and TRBJ1-1, reads GAGVSQTPSNKVTEKGKYVELRCDPISGHTALYWYRQSLGQGPEFLIYFQGTGAADDSGLPNDRFFAVRPEGSVSTLKIQRTERGDSAVYLCASSRTVNTEAFFGQGTRLTVV.

V usage is TRBV6-5 and J usage is TRBJ1-5; 7 bases agree with TRBD1. This CDR3 region has 14 residues. Germline assignment: CDR1 MNHEY and CDR2 SVGAGI. Germline trimming cut 6 bases from V and 5 bases from J; bases unmatched to any gene: 7. The CDR3 loop reads CASRSQGIDQPQHF. CDR3 nucleotide sequence: TGTGCCAGCAGATCACAGGGGATAGATCAGCCCCAGCATTTT.

The rearrangement uses TRBV20-1 and TRBJ2-7; D uncertain. The germline V gene encodes CDR1 DFQATT and CDR2 SNEGSKA (reference sequence). V was cut by 1 base and J by 4 bases, with 14 bases left in between. CDR3 length: 14 residues. CDR3 bases: TGCAGTGCTAGAGTAATGAACAGCGAATACGAGCAGTACTTC. Protein product: CSARVMNSEYEQYF.

This chain uses TRBV9 with TRBJ2-5; unclear D gene. Germline V CDR1 and CDR2: SGDLS, YYNGEE. There are 14 residues in the CDR3. V lost 0 bases and J lost 2, with 8 bases in between. The CDR3 region is CASSVAGTQETQYF. Written as DNA, the CDR3 is TGTGCCAGCAGCGTAGCCGGAACGCAAGAGACCCAGTACTTC.

This sequence joins TRBV7-7 and TRBJ2-7; D possibly uses TRBD1 or TRBD2 (5 bases each). V was shortened by 1 base and J by 6 bases, with 13 bases between the two germline ends. Germline V lookup: CDR1 SSHAT, CDR2 FNYEAQ (reference sequence). The CDR3 length is 14 residues. CDR3 in amino acids: CASSLGGDGGEQYF. As DNA, the CDR3 is TGTGCCAGCAGCTTAGGAGGGGATGGCGGCGAGCAGTACTTC.

The chain uses TRBV7-8 and TRBJ2-2; the D gene is possibly TRBD2 (6 bases). This CDR3 comprises 16 residues. Looked up from germline, CDR1 is SGHVS and CDR2 is FQNEAQ. Trimming took off 6 bases at V and 0 bases at J, with 14 bases between the two ends. The CDR3 DNA reads TGTGCCAGCAGTCGTCGATCTAGCGCGAACACCGGGGAGCTGTTTTTT. Translated, it gives CASSRRSSANTGELFF.

V usage is TRBV27 and J usage is TRBJ1-5; no firm D call. The CDR3 extends over 12 amino acids. Trimming shortened V by 8 bases and J by 3 bases, and 8 bases separated the two germline ends. Per germline, CDR1 MNHEY and CDR2 SMNVEV (reference sequence). The CDR3 DNA reads TGTGCCAGCGGACCCCCCAATCAGCCCCAGCATTTT. It translates to CASGPPNQPQHF.

V usage is TRBV12-3 or TRBV12-4 and J usage is TRBJ2-3; the match to TRBD1 covers 10 bases. The CDR3 runs to 13 residues. The trim removed 6 bases at V and 9 bases at J, leaving 6 bases unmatched. This chain's CDR3 is CASRGQGSSTQYF. The CDR3 DNA is TGTGCCAGCAGGGGACAGGGGAGTAGCACGCAGTATTTT.

V usage is TRBV2 and J usage is TRBJ2-7; D not resolved. Germline assignment: CDR1 SNHLY and CDR2 FYNNEI. Trimming stripped 7 bases from V and 6 bases from J, with 7 bases between. The CDR3 is 10 residues long. CDR3 DNA sequence: TGTGCCAGCATCGGGCGCGAGCAGTACTTC. It yields the protein CASIGREQYF.

The sample holds one count of this clonotype. The genes are TRBV19 and TRBJ2-5; possible D gene TRBD2, 5 bases. The CDR3 is 14 amino acids. CDR1 LNHDA and CDR2 SQIVND come from the germline V gene (reference sequence). The ends were cut back, 10 bases at V and 3 bases at J, with 18 bases in the middle. The CDR3 DNA is TGTGCCACCCGAGGGCGAGGATACGAAGAGACCCAGTACTTC. Its translation: CATRGRGYEETQYF.

This chain links TRBV29-1 with TRBJ1-1, with a tentative D call TRBD1 (6 bases). Germline V CDR1 and CDR2: SQVTM, ANQGSEA. V lost 3 bases and J 7 bases, leaving 21 bases between the germline ends. This CDR3 has 15 amino acids. CDR3 amino acids: CSVDGGGRGRHEAFF. In DNA form, the CDR3 reads TGCAGCGTTGACGGCGGGGGGCGAGGTCGCCATGAAGCTTTCTTT.

The chain links TRBV12-3 or TRBV12-4 to TRBJ2-5, with D uncertain. The CDR3 loop spans 14 amino acids. Trimming cost V 9 bases and J 1 base, with 15 bases left between them. CDR3: CARSPVELQETQYF. For the CDR3, the DNA is TGTGCCAGGAGTCCGGTGGAACTCCAAGAGACCCAGTACTTC.